This passage covers 7 T cell receptor beta chains from one sample sequenced in a study of T cell repertoires in cytomegalovirus infection. TCRdb reanalysed the reads using MiXCR and keeps one entry per CDR3 protein. The sample gives a few hundred thousand distinct CDR3 sequences, 17% of which show up once; approximately 51% is in the top ten. The sequenced material came from CD8+ T cells from PBMCs. The receptors stem from a human donor in good health (CMV status not recorded). Some clones in this sample may be carry-over from other donors' samples.

This clonotype was picked up a small number of times. The chain recombines TRBV4-1 with TRBJ2-1; 9 nucleotides line up with TRBD2. The ends lost 1 base at V and 6 bases at J; junction bases unmatched: 7. Germline CDR1 is MGHRA and CDR2 is YSYEKL. The CDR3 length is 16 residues. The DNA for the CDR3 is TGCGCCAGCAGCCAAGCCTATAGCGGGAGTAGCAATGAGCAGTTCTTC. This translates into CASSQAYSGSSNEQFF.

The V gene is TRBV6-5, the J gene TRBJ2-3; possibly TRBD2 for D (5 bases). This CDR3 has 16 residues. From germline, CDR1 is MNHEY and CDR2 SVGAGI. Trimming pared 2 bases from V and 2 bases from J, leaving 14 bases between. This CDR3 reads CASSYNPRAHTDTQYF. CDR3 nucleotides: TGTGCCAGCAGTTACAATCCGAGGGCCCACACAGATACGCAGTATTTT.

This sequence joins TRBV3-1 and TRBJ2-7, with 7 bases lining up with TRBD1. V shed 4 bases, J shed 1 base, and the junction held 7 bases outside the gene matches. This CDR3 spans 15 amino acids. CDR1 is LGHDT and CDR2 is YNNKEL in the germline V gene (reference sequence). CDR3 region: CASSPRDSVSYEQYF. The CDR3 coding sequence is TGTGCCAGCAGCCCTCGGGACAGCGTATCCTACGAGCAGTACTTC.

The chain recombines TRBV5-3 with TRBJ1-1, with a weak D call TRBD1 (5 bases). TRBV5-3 is reported as an ORF; its role is uncertain. The CDR3 is made up of 14 amino acids. The V gene lost 8 bases and the J gene lost 1 base, with 15 bases spanning the gap. The CDR3 nucleotides are TGTGCCAGCAGCACTAACCAGGGGAACACTGAAGCTTTCTTT. It encodes CASSTNQGNTEAFF.

This clonotype was seen ten or more times. The chain links TRBV7-9 to TRBJ2-5; TRBD1 or TRBD2 may be the D gene (5 bases each). Trimming left V 8 bases short and J 4 bases short, with 17 bases between. The CDR3 sequence is 14 residues long. The germline gives CDR1 SEHNR, CDR2 FQNEAQ (reference sequence). Written as DNA, the CDR3 is TGTGCCAGCGAACTTCCGGGACCGCGAGAGACCCAGTACTTC. It specifies CASELPGPRETQYF.

This rearrangement joins TRBV14 to TRBJ2-7; D ambiguous. The germline V gene encodes CDR1 SGHDN and CDR2 FVKESK. Trimming cost V 0 bases and J 3 bases, with 9 bases left between them. The CDR3 sequence is 14 residues long. Written as DNA, the CDR3 is TGTGCCAGCAGCCAAGATCGAACAGACTACGAGCAGTACTTC. Its translation is CASSQDRTDYEQYF.

This clonotype was recorded a few times. The chain recombines TRBV7-2 with TRBJ1-5; TRBD1 is a possible D gene (6 bases). CDR1 and CDR2 (germline): SGHTA, FQGNSA. This CDR3 has 16 amino acids. Trimming pared 1 base from V and 7 bases from J, leaving 17 bases between. The CDR3 spells CASSLGGSGGGQPQHF. The CDR3 DNA reads as TGTGCCAGCAGCTTAGGGGGGTCTGGGGGGGGCCAGCCCCAGCATTTT.